This T cell receptor (beta chain) was documented in a study of CD8 T cells in ankylosing spondylitis. This clonotype was seen ten or more times. Researchers built TCR beta libraries using quantitative 5'-RACE with molecular barcodes. Each CDR3 protein gets one entry after TCRdb re-called the 5' RACE reads with MiXCR. The data contain about 240,000 distinct CDR3 sequences, about 10% of them singletons. Germline V gives CDR1 SGHTA, CDR2 FQGTGA. CDR3 length equals 14 residues. Trimming took off 4 bases at V and 4 bases at J, with 13 bases between the two ends. Sequencing was performed on blood, either unsorted or a sorted T cell fraction (not recorded which). This TCR was recovered from a male donor with ankylosing spondylitis or in good health (not recorded which). The chain recombines TRBV7-3 with TRBJ1-2; D is ambiguous. CDR3: CASSSEGGSYGYTF. The CDR3 DNA reads TGTGCCAGCAGCTCCGAGGGTGGAAGCTATGGCTACACCTTC.